The subject of this entry is one T cell receptor beta chain. This entry is derived from a study of cytomegalovirus exposure and HLA in healthy donors. The PCR contained 60 Vbeta and 13 Jbeta primers. The protocol was immunoSEQ multiplex PCR, while the TCRdb copy is restricted to in-frame clones and leaves out a portion. Of 150,000 or so clones listed, about 72% were seen once; the top ten hold 2% to 2.5%. The sequenced sample consisted of PBMCs. This clonotype was sampled from a human donor in good health.

This CDR3 is CAISWDSNTGELFF. The CDR3 DNA reads as TGTGCCATCAGTTGGGACAGCAACACCGGGGAGCTGTTTTTT. The J gene is TRBJ2-2, the V gene TRBV10-3, with 7 bases lining up with TRBD1. Germline CDR1 is ENHRY and CDR2 is SYGVKD. This CDR3 comprises 14 residues. V dropped 5 bases and J dropped 2; count of bases not matched to a gene: 2.